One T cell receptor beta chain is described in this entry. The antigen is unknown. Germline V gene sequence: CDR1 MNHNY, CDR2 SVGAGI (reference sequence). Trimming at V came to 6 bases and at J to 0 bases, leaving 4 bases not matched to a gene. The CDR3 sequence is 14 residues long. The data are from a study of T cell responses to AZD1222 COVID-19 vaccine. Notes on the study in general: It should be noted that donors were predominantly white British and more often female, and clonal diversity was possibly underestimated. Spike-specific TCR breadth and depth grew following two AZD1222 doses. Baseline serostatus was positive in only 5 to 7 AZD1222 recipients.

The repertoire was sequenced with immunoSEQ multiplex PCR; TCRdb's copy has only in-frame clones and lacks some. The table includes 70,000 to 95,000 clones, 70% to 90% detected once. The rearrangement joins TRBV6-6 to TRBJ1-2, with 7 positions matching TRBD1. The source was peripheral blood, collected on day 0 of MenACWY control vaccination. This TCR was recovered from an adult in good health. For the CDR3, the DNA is TGTGCCAGCAGCCCCGGGACAGCTAACTATGGCTACACCTTC. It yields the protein CASSPGTANYGYTF.